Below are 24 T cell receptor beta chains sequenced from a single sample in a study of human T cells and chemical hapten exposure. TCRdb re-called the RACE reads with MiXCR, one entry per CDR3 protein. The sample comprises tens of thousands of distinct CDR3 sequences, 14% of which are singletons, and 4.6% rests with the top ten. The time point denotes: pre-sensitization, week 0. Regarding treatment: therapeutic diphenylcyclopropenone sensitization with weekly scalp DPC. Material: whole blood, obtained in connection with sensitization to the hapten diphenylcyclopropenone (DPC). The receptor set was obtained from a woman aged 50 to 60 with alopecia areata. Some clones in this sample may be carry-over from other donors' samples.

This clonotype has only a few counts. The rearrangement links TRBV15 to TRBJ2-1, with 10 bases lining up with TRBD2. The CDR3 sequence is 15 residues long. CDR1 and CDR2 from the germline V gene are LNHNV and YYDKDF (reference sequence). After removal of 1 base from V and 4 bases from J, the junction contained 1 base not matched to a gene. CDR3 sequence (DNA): TGTGCCACCAGCAGAGTACTAGCGGGGTACAATGAGCAGTTCTTC. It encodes CATSRVLAGYNEQFF.

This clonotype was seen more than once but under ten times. CDR3 residues: CASTPGADTGELFF. The DNA of the CDR3 is TGTGCCAGCACCCCCGGGGCGGACACCGGGGAGCTGTTTTTT. The rearrangement uses TRBV6-6 and TRBJ2-2; D assignment may be TRBD1 or TRBD2 (5 bases each). V lost 7 bases and J lost 3, with 12 bases in between. CDR1 MNHNY and CDR2 SVGAGI come from the germline V gene (reference sequence). The CDR3 spans 14 residues.

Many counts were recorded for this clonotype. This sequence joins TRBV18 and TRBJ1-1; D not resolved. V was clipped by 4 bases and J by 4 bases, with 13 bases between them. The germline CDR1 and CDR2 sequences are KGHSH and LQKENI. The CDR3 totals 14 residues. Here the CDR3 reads CASSLSGEGTEAFF. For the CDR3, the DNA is TGTGCCAGCTCACTCTCGGGAGAGGGCACTGAAGCTTTCTTT.

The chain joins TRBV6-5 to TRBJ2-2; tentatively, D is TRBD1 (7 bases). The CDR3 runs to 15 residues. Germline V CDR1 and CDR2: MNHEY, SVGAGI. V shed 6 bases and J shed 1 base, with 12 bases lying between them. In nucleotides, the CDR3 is TGTGCCAGCAGGGCGGGACAGAGGAACACCGGGGAGCTGTTTTTT. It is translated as CASRAGQRNTGELFF.

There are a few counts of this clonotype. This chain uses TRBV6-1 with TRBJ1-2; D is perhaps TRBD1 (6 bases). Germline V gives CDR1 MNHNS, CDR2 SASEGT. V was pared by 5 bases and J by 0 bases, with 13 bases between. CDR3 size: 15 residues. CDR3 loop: CASSPTGAANYGYTF. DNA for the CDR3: TGTGCCAGCAGTCCGACAGGAGCCGCTAACTATGGCTACACCTTC.

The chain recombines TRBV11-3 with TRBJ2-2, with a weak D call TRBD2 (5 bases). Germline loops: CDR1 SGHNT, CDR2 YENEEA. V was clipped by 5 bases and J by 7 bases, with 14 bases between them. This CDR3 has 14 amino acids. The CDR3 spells CASSPTAEDGELFF. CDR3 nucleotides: TGTGCCAGCAGCCCGACCGCGGAGGACGGGGAGCTGTTTTTT.

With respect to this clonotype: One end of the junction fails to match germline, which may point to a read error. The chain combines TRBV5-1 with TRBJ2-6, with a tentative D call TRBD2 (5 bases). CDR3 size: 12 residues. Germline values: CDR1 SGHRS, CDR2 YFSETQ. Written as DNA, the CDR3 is TGTGCCAGCCGGGATTTGGCCAACGTCCTGACTTTC. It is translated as CASRDLANVLTF.

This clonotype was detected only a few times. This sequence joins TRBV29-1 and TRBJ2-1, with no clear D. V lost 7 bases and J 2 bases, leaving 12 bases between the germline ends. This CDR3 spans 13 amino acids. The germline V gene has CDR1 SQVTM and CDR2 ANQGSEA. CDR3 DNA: TGCAGCGCAACACTCCAAGCCTACAATGAGCAGTTCTTC. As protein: CSATLQAYNEQFF.

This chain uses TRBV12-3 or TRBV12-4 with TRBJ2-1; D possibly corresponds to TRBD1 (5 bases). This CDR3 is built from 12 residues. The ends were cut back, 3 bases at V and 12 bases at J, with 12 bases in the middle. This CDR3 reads CASSLVGQRQFF. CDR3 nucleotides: TGTGCCAGCAGTTTGGTCGGACAAAGGCAGTTCTTC.

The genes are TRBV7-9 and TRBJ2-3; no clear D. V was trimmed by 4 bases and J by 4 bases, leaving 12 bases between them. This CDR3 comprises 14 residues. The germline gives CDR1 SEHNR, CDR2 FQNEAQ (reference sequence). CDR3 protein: CASSSYESADTQYF. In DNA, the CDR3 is TGTGCCAGCAGCTCATACGAGTCCGCAGATACGCAGTATTTT.

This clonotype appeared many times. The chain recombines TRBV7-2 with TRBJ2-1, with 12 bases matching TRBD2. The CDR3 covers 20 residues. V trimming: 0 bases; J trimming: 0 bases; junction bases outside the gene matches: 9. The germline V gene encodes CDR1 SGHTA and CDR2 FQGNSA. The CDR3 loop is CASSLAISGLAGRSYNEQFF. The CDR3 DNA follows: TGTGCCAGCAGCTTAGCCATCTCGGGACTAGCGGGCCGCTCCTACAATGAGCAGTTCTTC.

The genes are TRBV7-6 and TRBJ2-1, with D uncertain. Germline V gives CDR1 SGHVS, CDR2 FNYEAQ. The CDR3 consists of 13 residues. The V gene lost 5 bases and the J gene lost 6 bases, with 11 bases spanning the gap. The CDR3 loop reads CASSHRVGNEQFF. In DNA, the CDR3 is TGTGCCAGCAGCCATCGGGTGGGCAATGAGCAGTTCTTC.

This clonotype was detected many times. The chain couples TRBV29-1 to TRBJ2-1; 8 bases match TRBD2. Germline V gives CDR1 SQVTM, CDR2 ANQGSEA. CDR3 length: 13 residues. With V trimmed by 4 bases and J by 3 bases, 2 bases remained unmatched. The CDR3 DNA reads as TGCAGCGTTGGGACTAGCAGCTACAATGAGCAGTTCTTC. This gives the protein CSVGTSSYNEQFF.

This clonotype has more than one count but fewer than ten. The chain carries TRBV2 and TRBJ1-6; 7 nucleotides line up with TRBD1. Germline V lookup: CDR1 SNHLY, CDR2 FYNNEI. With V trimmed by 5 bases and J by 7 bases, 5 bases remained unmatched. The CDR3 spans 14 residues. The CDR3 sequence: CASSNRDRNSPLHF. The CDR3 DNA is TGTGCCAGCAGTAACCGGGACAGAAATTCACCCCTCCACTTT.

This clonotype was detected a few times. CDR3 nucleotides: TGCAGTGCGACACTAGCCGAAGGCTGGAATGAGCAGTTCTTC. Translating gives CSATLAEGWNEQFF. This chain connects TRBV20-1 to TRBJ2-1; a weak D match, TRBD2 (6 bases). The CDR3 runs 14 residues. V shed 6 bases and J shed 7 bases, with 19 bases lying between them. CDR1 and CDR2 from the germline V gene are DFQATT and SNEGSKA (reference sequence).

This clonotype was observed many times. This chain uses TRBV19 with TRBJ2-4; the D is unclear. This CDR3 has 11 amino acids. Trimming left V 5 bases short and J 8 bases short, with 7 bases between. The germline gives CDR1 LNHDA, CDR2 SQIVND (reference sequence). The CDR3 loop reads CASSYIDIQYF. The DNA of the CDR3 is TGTGCCAGTAGTTACATTGACATTCAGTACTTC.

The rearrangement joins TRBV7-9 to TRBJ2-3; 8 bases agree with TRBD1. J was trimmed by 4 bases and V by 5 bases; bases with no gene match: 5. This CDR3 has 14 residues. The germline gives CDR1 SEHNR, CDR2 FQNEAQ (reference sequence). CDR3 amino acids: CASSRTGRSDTQYF. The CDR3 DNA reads TGTGCCAGCAGCAGGACAGGGAGGTCAGATACGCAGTATTTT.

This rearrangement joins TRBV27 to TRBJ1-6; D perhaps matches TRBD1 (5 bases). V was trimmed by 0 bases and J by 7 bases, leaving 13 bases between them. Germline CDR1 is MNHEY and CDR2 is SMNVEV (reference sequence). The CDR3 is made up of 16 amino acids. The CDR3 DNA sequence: TGTGCCAGCAGTTTATCGACGGGACGGGCGAATTCACCCCTCCACTTT. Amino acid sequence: CASSLSTGRANSPLHF.

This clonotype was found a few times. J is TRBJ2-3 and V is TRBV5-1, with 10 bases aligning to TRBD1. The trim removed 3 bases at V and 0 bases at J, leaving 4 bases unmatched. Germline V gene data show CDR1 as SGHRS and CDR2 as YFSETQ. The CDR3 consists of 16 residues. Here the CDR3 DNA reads TGCGCCAGCAGCTGGGACAGGGGCCCAAGCACAGATACGCAGTATTTT. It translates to CASSWDRGPSTDTQYF.

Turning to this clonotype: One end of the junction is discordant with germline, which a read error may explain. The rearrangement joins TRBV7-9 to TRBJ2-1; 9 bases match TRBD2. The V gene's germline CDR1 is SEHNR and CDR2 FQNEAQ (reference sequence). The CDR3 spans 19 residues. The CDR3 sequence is CASSPLAGAYSTKYNEQFF. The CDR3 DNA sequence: TGCGCCAGCAGCCCTTTAGCGGGAGCATACTCGACGAAATACAATGAGCAGTTCTTC.

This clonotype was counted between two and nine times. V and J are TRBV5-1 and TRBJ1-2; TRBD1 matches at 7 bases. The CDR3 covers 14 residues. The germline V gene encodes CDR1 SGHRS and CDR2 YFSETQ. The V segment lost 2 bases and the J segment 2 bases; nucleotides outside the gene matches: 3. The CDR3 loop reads CASSLTQGNYGYTF. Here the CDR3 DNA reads TGCGCCAGCAGCTTAACACAGGGGAACTATGGCTACACCTTC. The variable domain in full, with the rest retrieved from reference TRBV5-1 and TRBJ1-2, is KAGVTQTPRYLIKTRGQQVTLSCSPISGHRSVSWYQQTPGQGLQFLFEYFSETQRNKGNFPGRFSGRQFSNSRSEMNVSTLELGDSALYLCASSLTQGNYGYTFGSGTRLTVV.

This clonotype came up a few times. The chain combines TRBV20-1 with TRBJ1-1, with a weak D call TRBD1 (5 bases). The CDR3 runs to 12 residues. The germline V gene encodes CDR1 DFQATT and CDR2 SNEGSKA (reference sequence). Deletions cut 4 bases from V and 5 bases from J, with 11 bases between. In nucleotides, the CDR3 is TGCAGTGCTACGGCGGGGGGGACTGAAGCTTTCTTT. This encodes CSATAGGTEAFF.

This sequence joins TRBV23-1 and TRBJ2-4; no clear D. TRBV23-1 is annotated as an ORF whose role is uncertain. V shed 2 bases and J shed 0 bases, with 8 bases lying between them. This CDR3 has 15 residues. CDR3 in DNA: TGCGCCAGCAGTCAAGGGGAACTAGCCAAAAACATTCAGTACTTC. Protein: CASSQGELAKNIQYF.

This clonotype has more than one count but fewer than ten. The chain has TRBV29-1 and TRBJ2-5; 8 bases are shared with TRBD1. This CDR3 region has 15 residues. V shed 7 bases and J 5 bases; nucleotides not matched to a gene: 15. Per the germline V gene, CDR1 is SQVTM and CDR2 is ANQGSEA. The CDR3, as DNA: TGCAGCGGGGGCGGACAGGGAGAAATAATCGAGACCCAGTACTTC. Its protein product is CSGGGQGEIIETQYF.